The rows below give T cell receptor beta chains drawn from one sample of a study of cytomegalovirus exposure and HLA in healthy donors. The method was immunoSEQ multiplex PCR; TCRdb's version includes in-frame clones alone and lacks a portion of them. Here the sample spans 100,000 to 150,000 clones, 65% to 75% being singletons. The source material was PBMCs. All receptors derive from a man aged 40-49 years in good health and CMV-seropositive. The CDR3 runs from the conserved cysteine through the conserved F or W. A D gene is named only where the DNA matches it firmly. Not every row has a clone size; where given, it reads once, few, many or a size class.

v_gene	abundance	j_gene	d_gene	CDR3nt	CDR3aa
TRBV4-1	.	TRBJ1-4	.	TGCGCCAGCAGCCCCCCGGGAGGGCAGGGGCGTGAAAAACTGTTTTTT	CASSPPGGQGREKLFF
TRBV27	.	TRBJ2-1	.	TGTGCCAGCAGCTTAACTCGGACAGACAATGAGCAGTTCTTC	CASSLTRTDNEQFF
TRBV27	few	TRBJ1-3	TRBD1	TGTGCCAGCAGCAGGGGGTCCTCTGGAAACACCATATATTTT	CASSRGSSGNTIYF
TRBV19	.	TRBJ2-7	.	TGTGCCAGTAGTAGGCGAACAGGCTACGAGCAGTACTTC	CASSRRTGYEQYF
TRBV6-5	.	TRBJ1-1	.	TGTGCCAGCAGTTACTCAGGGAGGGTAACTGAAGCTTTCTTT	CASSYSGRVTEAFF
TRBV6-6	.	TRBJ2-7	.	TGTGCCAGCAGTTACTTTGGGGGCCCCAGCTCCTACGAGCAGTACTTC	CASSYFGGPSSYEQYF
TRBV5-4	.	TRBJ2-5	TRBD2	TGTGCCAGCAGCTCCCCGGGACTAGCGGGGGGACGCGAGACCCAGTACTTC	CASSSPGLAGGRETQYF
TRBV10-2	.	TRBJ2-5	TRBD2	TGCGCCAGCAGCCGTGGACTAGCGGAGACACAAGAGACCCAGTACTTC	CASSRGLAETQETQYF
TRBV13	.	TRBJ2-7	TRBD2	TGTGCCAGCAGCTTAGAAGGGACTAGCGGGAGCGAGCAGTACTTC	CASSLEGTSGSEQYF
TRBV20-1	.	TRBJ2-7	.	TGCAGTGCTACAGGGTTCTACGAGCAGTACTTC	CSATGFYEQYF
TRBV7-9	.	TRBJ2-2	.	TGTGCCAGCAGCTTAGACTCTTACACCGGGGAGCTGTTTTTT	CASSLDSYTGELFF
TRBV11-3	few	TRBJ2-1	TRBD1	TGTGCCAGCAGCTTTTCGCCGGGACAGGGATTTGAGCAGTTCTTC	CASSFSPGQGFEQFF
TRBV9	.	TRBJ1-1	.	TGTGCCAGCAGCGTAGGTGGCACAGGACCTGAAGCTTTCTTT	CASSVGGTGPEAFF
TRBV7-2	.	TRBJ2-3	TRBD2	TGTGCCAGCAGCTTAAGGGCGGGAGGGCGTGCGCAGTATTTT	CASSLRAGGRAQYF
TRBV14	.	TRBJ2-7	TRBD2	TGTGCCAGCAGCCAAGGCGGGGGGATCCAGGTCGAGCAGTACTTC	CASSQGGGIQVEQYF
TRBV5-1	.	TRBJ2-5	TRBD1	TGCGCCAGCAGCACCAGGGGGGAGACCCAGTACTTC	CASSTRGETQYF
TRBV4-2	.	TRBJ2-3	.	TGTGCCAGCAGCGGAAGGCTAGCCACAGATACGCAGTATTTT	CASSGRLATDTQYF
TRBV5-1	.	TRBJ1-1	.	TGCGCCAGCAGCTACCCGGACAGAACGAACACTGAAGCTTTCTTT	CASSYPDRTNTEAFF
TRBV5-4	.	TRBJ2-2	TRBD2	TGTGCCAGCAGCTTGGCCCCCCTAGCGGGAGGTTTAGGCGGGGAGCTGTTTTTT	CASSLAPLAGGLGGELFF
TRBV28	few	TRBJ1-4	TRBD1	TGTGCCAGCAGTTTAAGTCGACAGGGTTCAACTAATGAAAAACTGTTTTTT	CASSLSRQGSTNEKLFF
TRBV5-1	once	TRBJ1-1	TRBD1	TGCGCCAGCAGCTCAGGCCCGGGACAGGGGGCAATGGTCCCTGAAGCTTTCTTT	CASSSGPGQGAMVPEAFF
TRBV7-9	.	TRBJ1-5	.	TGTGCCAGCAGCTTAGCGGGGACTTTTGATCAGCCCCAGCATTTT	CASSLAGTFDQPQHF
TRBV12-5	.	TRBJ1-1	.	TGTGCTAGTGGTTTGGCAGGGTTGAACACTGAAGCTTTCTTT	CASGLAGLNTEAFF
TRBV6-5	.	TRBJ1-3	.	TGTGCCAGCAAGCAGGATTCGAACTCTGGAAACACCATATATTTT	CASKQDSNSGNTIYF
TRBV19	.	TRBJ2-5	.	TGTGCCAGTAGTATAGCCAACAGGGAGACCCAGTACTTC	CASSIANRETQYF
TRBV27	.	TRBJ1-2	TRBD1	TGTGCCAGCACCACCCTCCCTAGACAGGGCTACCGTGGCTACACCTTC	CASTTLPRQGYRGYTF
TRBV7-8	few	TRBJ1-3	TRBD1	TGTGCCAGCAGCCCCACAGGGGCGGCTGGAAACACCATATATTTT	CASSPTGAAGNTIYF
TRBV9	.	TRBJ2-3	.	TGTGCCAGCAGCCCACGGACAGCCCACACAGATACGCAGTATTTT	CASSPRTAHTDTQYF
TRBV28	.	TRBJ1-5	TRBD1	TGTGCCAGCACCGACAGGGACGATCAGCCCCAGCATTTT	CASTDRDDQPQHF
TRBV5-6	.	TRBJ1-3	.	TGTGCCAGCAGCTCCTGGGGGGACTCCTCTGGAAACACCATATATTTT	CASSSWGDSSGNTIYF
TRBV28	.	TRBJ1-6	.	TGTGCCAGCAGTTCTCTGGGACTCTCACCCCTCCACTTT	CASSSLGLSPLHF
TRBV19	once	TRBJ2-1	TRBD2	TGTGCCAGTAGTATAACTAGCGGGGGGAGGAGCTCCTACAATGAGCAGTTCTTC	CASSITSGGRSSYNEQFF
TRBV7-6	.	TRBJ2-5	.	TGTGCCAGCAGCTTAGATTTCGGGGTGGAGACCCAGTACTTC	CASSLDFGVETQYF
TRBV19	.	TRBJ2-7	TRBD1	TGTGCCAGTAGTCTCGGGGACAGGGGGCGGTACGAGCAGTACTTC	CASSLGDRGRYEQYF
TRBV11-3	.	TRBJ2-3	TRBD2	TGTGCCAGCAGCCGTAGGGAGGGCCCAGATACGCAGTATTTT	CASSRREGPDTQYF
TRBV7-8	.	TRBJ2-2	TRBD2	TGTGCCAGCAGCTCTGGACTAGCGGGAGGGCCGAACACCGGGGAGCTGTTTTTT	CASSSGLAGGPNTGELFF
TRBV11-2	.	TRBJ1-4	TRBD1	TGTGCCAGCAGCTCGACACCGGGACAGGTTGAAAAACTGTTTTTT	CASSSTPGQVEKLFF
TRBV18	.	TRBJ2-7	.	TGTGCCAGCTCCCCTGAGGGCGACGAGCAGTACTTC	CASSPEGDEQYF
TRBV6-5	many	TRBJ2-1	.	TGTGCCAGCAGTTACTCTCGGGAGTATGAGCAGTTCTTC	CASSYSREYEQFF
TRBV4-1	.	TRBJ2-1	.	TGCGCCAGCAGCCAAGACCCCCGGACTACCCGGTCGGGTGAGCAGTTCTTC	CASSQDPRTTRSGEQFF
TRBV6-5	few	TRBJ1-2	TRBD1	TGTGCCAGCAGTTATGAGGACAGGGGATTTGGAGGCTACACCTTC	CASSYEDRGFGGYTF
TRBV28	.	TRBJ1-1	.	TGTGCCAGCAGGGGTTACACCGGGGTTGGAGCTTTCTTT	CASRGYTGVGAFF
TRBV5-1	.	TRBJ1-2	.	TGCGCCAGCAGCTTGGAACAGAGCTATGGCTACACCTTC	CASSLEQSYGYTF
TRBV5-5	.	TRBJ2-2	TRBD2	TGTGCCAGCAGCTTGGAACTAGCGGGGGAGTTAACCGGGGAGCTGTTTTTT	CASSLELAGELTGELFF
TRBV5-1	.	TRBJ2-3	TRBD2	TGCGCCAGCAGCTACTTCACAGCGGGGGGATTAGATACGCAGTATTTT	CASSYFTAGGLDTQYF
TRBV27	once	TRBJ1-6	.	TGTGCCAGCAGTTTACGAGGGGGTGGATCACCCCTCCACTTT	CASSLRGGGSPLHF
TRBV7-2	.	TRBJ1-2	.	TGTGCCAGCAGCTTTTCTGCTAACTATGGCTACACCTTC	CASSFSANYGYTF
TRBV29-1	few	TRBJ2-3	.	TGCAGCGTTGGGGCAGGGCCTAGTCCTGTAACAGATACGCAGTATTTT	CSVGAGPSPVTDTQYF
TRBV30	once	TRBJ1-5	.	TGTGCCTGGAGCCCAGGGTCGGGTCGGCCCCAGCATTTT	CAWSPGSGRPQHF
TRBV18	.	TRBJ2-7	TRBD2	TGTGCCAGCTCACCAAGGGAGGGGACTAGCGGGAGAAATGAGCAGTACTTC	CASSPREGTSGRNEQYF
TRBV9	.	TRBJ2-2	.	TGTGCCAGCAGCGTAACGTCTAGCTGGAACACCGGGGAGCTGTTTTTT	CASSVTSSWNTGELFF
TRBV5-1	.	TRBJ2-1	.	TGCGCCAGCGGTTGGGACTTACTCAATGAGCAGTTCTTC	CASGWDLLNEQFF
TRBV9	.	TRBJ2-5	.	TGTGCCAGCAGCGTAGAAGCCGGGAATCTTGGGGAGACCCAGTACTTC	CASSVEAGNLGETQYF
TRBV7-2	.	TRBJ2-7	.	TGTGCCAGCAGCTCCGGGGGGCTACCACCCTACGAGCAGTACTTC	CASSSGGLPPYEQYF
TRBV2	.	TRBJ2-4	TRBD2	TGTGCCAGCAGTCAGCGGGGGGATCGCAAAAACATTCAGTACTTC	CASSQRGDRKNIQYF